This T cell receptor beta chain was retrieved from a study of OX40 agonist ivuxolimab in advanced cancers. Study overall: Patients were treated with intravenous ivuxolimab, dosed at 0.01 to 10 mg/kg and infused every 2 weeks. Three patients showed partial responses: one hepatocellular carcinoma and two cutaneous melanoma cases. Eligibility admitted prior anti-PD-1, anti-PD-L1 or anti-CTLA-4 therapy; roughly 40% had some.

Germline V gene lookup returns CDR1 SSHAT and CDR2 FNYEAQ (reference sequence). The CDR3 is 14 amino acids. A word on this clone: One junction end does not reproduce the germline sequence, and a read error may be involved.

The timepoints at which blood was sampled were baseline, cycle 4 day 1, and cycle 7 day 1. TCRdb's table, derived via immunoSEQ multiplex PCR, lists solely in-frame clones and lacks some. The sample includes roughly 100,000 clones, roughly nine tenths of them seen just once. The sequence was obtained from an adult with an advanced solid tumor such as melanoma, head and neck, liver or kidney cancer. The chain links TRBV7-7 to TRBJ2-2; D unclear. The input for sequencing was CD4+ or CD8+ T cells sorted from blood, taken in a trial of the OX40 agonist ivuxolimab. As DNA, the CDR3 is TGTGCTAGCAGGCGGACCGCGAACACCGGGGAGCTGTTTTTT. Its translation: CASRRTANTGELFF. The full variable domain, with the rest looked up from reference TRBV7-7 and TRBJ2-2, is GAGVSQSPRYKVTKRGQDVTLRCDPISSHATLYWYQQALGQGPEFLTYFNYEAQPDKSGLPSDRFSAERPEGSISTLTIQRTEQRDSAMYRCASRRTANTGELFFGEGSRLTVL.